This TCR beta chain is drawn from a study of spatial heterogeneity in lung cancer. Across the study: Every unique TCR and UMI combination, on average, appeared more than ten times in raw reads.

This clonotype came up many times. Per germline, CDR1 GTSNPN and CDR2 SVGIG (reference sequence). V lost 2 bases, J lost 4 bases, and 10 bases lay in between. The CDR3 is 13 residues long. A distinct unique molecular identifier was carried by each TCR cDNA molecule. MiXCR was run by TCRdb on the 5' RACE reads, yielding one entry per CDR3 protein. The top ten hold roughly 10% of the sample, which has more than 30,000 distinct CDR3 sequences, 4.5% to 6% seen once. Time point given: sample taken at primary tumor resection. Unsorted whole RNA of tumor, nontumor lung or frozen PBMC was sequenced. Samples came from roughly 72 TRACERx patients with untreated early-stage lung cancer.

V gene TRBV30 combines with J gene TRBJ2-3, with D unclear. The sequence derives from a male donor with early-stage non-small cell lung cancer. The sequenced sample was PBMCs, obtained at surgery. As DNA, the CDR3 is TGTGCCTGGAGTAACGGAATCGCAGATACGCAGTATTTT. Amino acids: CAWSNGIADTQYF.